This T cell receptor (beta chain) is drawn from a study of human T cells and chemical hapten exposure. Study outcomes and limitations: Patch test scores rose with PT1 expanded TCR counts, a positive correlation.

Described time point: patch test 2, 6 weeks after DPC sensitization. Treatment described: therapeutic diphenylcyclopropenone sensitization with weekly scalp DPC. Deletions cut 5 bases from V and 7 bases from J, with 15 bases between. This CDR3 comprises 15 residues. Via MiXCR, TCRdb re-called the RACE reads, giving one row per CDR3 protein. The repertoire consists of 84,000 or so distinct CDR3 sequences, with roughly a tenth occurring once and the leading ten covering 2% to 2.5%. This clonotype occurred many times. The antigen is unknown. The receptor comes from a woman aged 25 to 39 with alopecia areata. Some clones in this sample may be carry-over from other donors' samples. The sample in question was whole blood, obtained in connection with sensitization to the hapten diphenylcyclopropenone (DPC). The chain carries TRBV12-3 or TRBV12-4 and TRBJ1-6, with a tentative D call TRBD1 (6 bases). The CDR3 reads CASSLRAGANSPLHF. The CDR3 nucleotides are TGTGCCAGCAGTCTACGGGCGGGGGCGAATTCACCCCTCCACTTT.